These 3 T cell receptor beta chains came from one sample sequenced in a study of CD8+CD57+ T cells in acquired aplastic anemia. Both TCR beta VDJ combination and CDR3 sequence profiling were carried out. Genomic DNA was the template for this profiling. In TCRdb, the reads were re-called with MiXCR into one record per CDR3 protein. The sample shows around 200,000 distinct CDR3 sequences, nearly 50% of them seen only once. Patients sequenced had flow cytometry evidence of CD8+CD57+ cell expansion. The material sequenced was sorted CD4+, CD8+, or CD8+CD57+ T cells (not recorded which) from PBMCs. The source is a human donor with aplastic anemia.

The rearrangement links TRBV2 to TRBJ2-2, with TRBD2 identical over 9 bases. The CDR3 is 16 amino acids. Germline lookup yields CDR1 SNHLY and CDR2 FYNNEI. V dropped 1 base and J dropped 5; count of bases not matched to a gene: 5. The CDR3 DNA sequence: TGTGCCAGCAGTGAAGGCGGGGGGGCCCGAACCGGGGAGCTGTTTTTT. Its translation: CASSEGGGARTGELFF.

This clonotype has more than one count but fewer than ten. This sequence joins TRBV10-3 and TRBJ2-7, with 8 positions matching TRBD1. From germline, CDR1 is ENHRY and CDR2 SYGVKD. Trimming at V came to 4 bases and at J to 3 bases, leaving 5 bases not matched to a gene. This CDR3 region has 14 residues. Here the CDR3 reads CAISGQGPFYEQYF. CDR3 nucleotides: TGTGCCATCAGTGGACAGGGGCCCTTCTACGAGCAGTACTTC.

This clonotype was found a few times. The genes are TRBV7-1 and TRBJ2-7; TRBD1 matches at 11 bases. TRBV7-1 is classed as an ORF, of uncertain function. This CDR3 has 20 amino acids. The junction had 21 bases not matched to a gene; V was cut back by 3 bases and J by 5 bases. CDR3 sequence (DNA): TGTGCCAGCAGCTCTACTAGCGCCAGCAGCCTTGGACAGGGGGCCCACGAGCAGTACTTC. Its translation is CASSSTSASSLGQGAHEQYF.